Listed below are T cell receptor beta chains from one sample, sequenced in a study of beta chain features in type 1 diabetes. Profiling relied on immunoSEQ multiplex PCR, and the TCRdb table lists in-frame clones only, not all of them. The top ten clones hold under 1.5% of a sample with some 150,000 clones, about 12% of them seen once. The sample consisted of central memory CD4+ T cells from blood. The origin of the receptors is a man younger than 35 with type 1 diabetes. CDR3s include the opening cysteine and the closing phenylalanine or tryptophan. The D gene is left open where the match is weak. The size entry is marked missing in some rows and otherwise reads once, few, many or a size class.

abundance,j_gene,d_gene,v_gene,CDR3aa,CDR3nt
many,TRBJ2-7,TRBD1,TRBV6-5,CAVGQGSYEQYF,TGTGCCGTGGGACAGGGCTCCTACGAGCAGTACTTC
-,TRBJ2-7,-,TRBV5-6,CASSLLLQGFNEQYF,TGTGCCAGCAGCTTGCTGTTACAGGGATTCAACGAGCAGTACTTC
-,TRBJ2-1,TRBD1,TRBV10-3,CAISGGQGDEQFF,TGTGCCATCAGTGGGGGACAGGGCGATGAGCAGTTCTTC
-,TRBJ2-2,-,TRBV10-3,CASGTVLTGELFF,TGTGCCAGCGGGACAGTTCTCACCGGGGAGCTGTTTTTT
-,TRBJ2-3,TRBD1,TRBV30,CACPTGVGLDTQYF,TGTGCCTGCCCGACAGGGGTTGGTTTGGATACGCAGTATTTT
many,TRBJ2-3,-,TRBV29-1,CSLSVADTQYF,TGCAGCCTAAGCGTGGCGGATACGCAGTATTTT
few,TRBJ1-5,TRBD1,TRBV15,CATSFGQGSNQPQHF,TGTGCCACCAGTTTCGGACAGGGTAGCAATCAGCCCCAGCATTTT
few,TRBJ1-2,-,TRBV28,CASRWGSDYGYTF,TGTGCCAGCAGATGGGGGTCCGACTATGGCTACACCTTC
-,TRBJ2-1,TRBD2,TRBV5-4,CASSRTSGGFPNEQFF,TGTGCCAGCAGCCGGACTAGCGGGGGATTCCCCAATGAGCAGTTCTTC
-,TRBJ1-1,-,TRBV7-9,CASSLSHTEAFF,TGTGCCAGCAGCTTATCCCATACTGAAGCTTTCTTT